This T cell receptor (beta chain) was documented in a study of regulatory T cells in long-lasting Graves disease. Building the TCR beta libraries relied on iRepertoire HTBI primers, and CDR3 regions underwent Arm-PCR. MiXCR, applied by TCRdb to the multiplex PCR reads, yields one record per CDR3 protein. Among more than 450,000 distinct CDR3 sequences listed, approximately 12% were seen once. The sample holds many counts of this clonotype. V was trimmed by 6 bases and J by 1 base, leaving 10 bases between them. Looked up from germline, CDR1 is SNHLY and CDR2 is FYNNEI. The CDR3 consists of 14 residues. Time point: newly diagnosed GD, antithyroid drugs for less than 3 months. PBMC RNA served as the TCR library source. The same sample was also studied in work on T cells in Graves' hyperthyroidism and ophthalmopathy. From that study: These patients, aged 18 to 65, had recently diagnosed hyperthyroidism lasting under 2 months. Among clonotypes expanded in thyroid above 0.001, most were also found in blood.

V gene TRBV2 combines with J gene TRBJ2-1; TRBD1 is a possible D gene (6 bases). This sequence was found in a woman aged 25 to 39 with Graves disease. Sequenced here: peripheral blood mononuclear cells (PBMCs), sampled at new diagnosis, from a patient treated with antithyroid drugs. CDR3 sequence (DNA): TGTGCCAGCAGGTTAGACAGGTCCTACAATGAGCAGTTCTTC. This translates into CASRLDRSYNEQFF.